A single sample is the source of the 22 T cell receptor beta chains below, sequenced in a study of cytomegalovirus exposure and HLA in healthy donors. This PCR relied on a set of 60 Vbeta primers and 13 Jbeta primers. Here immunoSEQ multiplex PCR was the method, and the copy in TCRdb shows in-frame clones only, minus some. The data contain approximately 150,000 clones, around 78% of them seen just once; the ten biggest clones take up under 15%. The sample taken for sequencing was PBMCs. Receptors were obtained from a woman aged 50 to 65 in good health and CMV-seropositive.

The rearrangement joins TRBV30 to TRBJ1-2, with a weak D call TRBD1 (6 bases). CDR3 length: 11 residues. The germline V gene has CDR1 GTSNPN and CDR2 SVGIG (reference sequence). Trimming pared 7 bases from V and 4 bases from J, leaving 10 bases between. CDR3 sequence: CAFRTAYGYTF. CDR3 nucleotides: TGTGCCTTCCGGACAGCCTATGGCTACACCTTC.

This clone has more than one count but fewer than ten. This sequence joins TRBV10-3 and TRBJ2-3; 7 nucleotides agree with TRBD1. Germline loops: CDR1 ENHRY, CDR2 SYGVKD. The V segment lost 5 bases and the J segment 3 bases; nucleotides outside the gene matches: 8. The CDR3 is 15 amino acids. The CDR3, as DNA: TGTGCCATCAGTTTGACGGGACAGATTACAGATACGCAGTATTTT. This gives the protein CAISLTGQITDTQYF.

To note about this clone: The identical CDR3 is also encoded by other nucleotide sequences in the sample. The rearrangement joins TRBV11-3 to TRBJ2-2, with D possibly matching TRBD1 (7 bases). Per the germline V gene, CDR1 is SGHNT and CDR2 is YENEEA. The CDR3 is made up of 16 amino acids. V lost 0 bases, J lost 3 bases, and 11 bases lay in between. The chain's CDR3 is CASSLDQGGHTGELFF. As DNA, the CDR3 is TGTGCCAGCAGCTTAGATCAGGGGGGCCACACCGGGGAGCTGTTTTTT.

The genes are TRBV18 and TRBJ2-7; possibly TRBD1 for D (5 bases). CDR1 is KGHSH, CDR2 LQKENI, per germline. Trimming took off 3 bases at V and 3 bases at J, with 21 bases between the two ends. The CDR3 is made up of 17 amino acids. The CDR3, as DNA: TGTGCCAGCTCACCGCAGAGAACTGGGCAGGGCATCTACGAGCAGTACTTC. The encoded protein is CASSPQRTGQGIYEQYF.

This chain links TRBV10-3 with TRBJ1-1; D is unclear. Germline loops: CDR1 ENHRY, CDR2 SYGVKD. The CDR3 length is 15 residues. Between the trimmed V and J ends, which lost 2 bases and 0 bases, there was a span of 10 bases. The CDR3 protein is CAISEPTQMNTEAFF. CDR3 nucleotides: TGTGCCATCAGTGAGCCGACTCAAATGAACACTGAAGCTTTCTTT.

The J gene is TRBJ2-7, the V gene TRBV5-1, with D possibly matching TRBD1 (6 bases). This CDR3 has 14 residues. V was shortened by 6 bases and J by 2 bases, with 15 bases between the two germline ends. The germline gives CDR1 SGHRS, CDR2 YFSETQ. CDR3 DNA: TGCGCCAGCATGGGACATCTCTCCCCCTACGAGCAGTACTTC. Translation gives CASMGHLSPYEQYF.

With respect to this clone: One end of the junction is discordant with germline, which a read error may explain. The chain uses TRBV7-6 and TRBJ1-1; a possible D gene is TRBD1 (5 bases). The germline V gene has CDR1 SGHVS and CDR2 FNYEAQ. This CDR3 comprises 15 residues. Here the CDR3 DNA reads TGTGCCTGCAGCTTAGGGGCAGCAATGAACACTGAAGCTTTCTTT. Translation: CACSLGAAMNTEAFF.

The chain links TRBV10-3 to TRBJ2-1; 7 nucleotides line up with TRBD2. Per the germline V gene, CDR1 is ENHRY and CDR2 is SYGVKD. The CDR3 has 17 residues. The J segment lost 3 bases and the V segment lost 2 bases, leaving 10 bases of the junction unmatched. The CDR3 sequence: CAISEPVRGGDYNEQFF. CDR3 nucleotide sequence: TGTGCCATCAGTGAGCCCGTTCGCGGGGGAGACTACAATGAGCAGTTCTTC.

This chain links TRBV7-2 with TRBJ1-2, with D tentatively TRBD1 (5 bases). CDR1 and CDR2 from the germline V gene are SGHTA and FQGNSA. This CDR3 has 13 amino acids. V lost 0 bases to trimming and J lost 10 bases, with 12 bases between them. The chain's CDR3 is CASSLAPDSFYTF. Here the CDR3 DNA reads TGTGCCAGCAGCTTAGCGCCAGACAGCTTCTACACCTTC.

The chain carries TRBV7-2 and TRBJ2-5; the D gene is possibly TRBD1 (5 bases). Germline assignment: CDR1 SGHTA and CDR2 FQGNSA. Trimming took off 5 bases at V and 6 bases at J, with 13 bases between the two ends. This CDR3 region has 13 residues. As DNA, the CDR3 is TGTGCCAGCAGCCCGCAGGGAATAAAGACCCAGTACTTC. Amino acid sequence: CASSPQGIKTQYF.

The V and J genes are TRBV6-5 and TRBJ2-3; 9 nucleotides align to TRBD2. This CDR3 has 16 amino acids. Unmatched junction bases numbered 2, after V lost 0 bases and J lost 1 base. In germline, CDR1 is MNHEY, CDR2 SVGAGI. DNA of the CDR3: TGTGCCAGCAGTTACTCGATAGCGGGAGGCACAGATACGCAGTATTTT. Its translation is CASSYSIAGGTDTQYF.

The chain carries TRBV12-5 and TRBJ2-1; the match to TRBD2 covers 12 bases. Looked up from germline, CDR1 is LGHNT and CDR2 is FRNRAP. The V segment lost 0 bases and the J segment 7 bases; nucleotides outside the gene matches: 4. This CDR3 has 16 residues. CDR3 DNA: TGTGCTAGTGGTTTGGTGTTTCTAGCGGGGGGGAATGAGCAGTTCTTC. Translating it yields CASGLVFLAGGNEQFF.

The gene calls are TRBV15 and TRBJ2-5, with TRBD2 matching 9 bases. Near its end, the DNA agrees better with TRBJ2-7, so the J call may be wrong. There are 15 residues in the CDR3. CDR1 is LNHNV and CDR2 is YYDKDF in the germline V gene (reference sequence). The CDR3, as DNA: TGTGCCACCAGCAGAAGGCTAGCGGGGTTTGACGAGCAGTACTTC. Protein sequence: CATSRRLAGFDEQYF.

The V gene is TRBV19, the J gene TRBJ2-3; 15 bases fit TRBD2. V gave up 3 bases and J gave up 14 bases; unmatched junction bases: 12. In germline, CDR1 is LNHDA, CDR2 SQIVND (reference sequence). The CDR3 covers 16 residues. The CDR3 DNA follows: TGTGCCAGTAGTATTTCTGTTTCGGGACTAGCGGGGGGATGGTATTTT. It translates to CASSISVSGLAGGWYF.

The chain combines TRBV5-1 with TRBJ1-4; D is unclear. V dropped 0 bases and J dropped 0 bases, with 9 bases sitting between them. From germline, CDR1 is SGHRS and CDR2 YFSETQ. The CDR3 spans 16 residues. CDR3 in DNA: TGCGCCAGCAGCTTGGGCGGCGGATCAACTAATGAAAAACTGTTTTTT. Its translation: CASSLGGGSTNEKLFF.

J is TRBJ2-6 and V is TRBV10-3; 7 positions match TRBD1. This CDR3 region has 15 residues. Unmatched junction bases numbered 3, after V lost 3 bases and J lost 4 bases. Germline CDR1 reads ENHRY; CDR2 reads SYGVKD. CDR3 nucleotides: TGTGCCATCAGTGAAACAGGGGTGGGGGCCAACGTCCTGACTTTC. Translation gives CAISETGVGANVLTF.

The J gene is TRBJ2-6, the V gene TRBV9; no reliable D call. CDR1 and CDR2 (germline): SGDLS, YYNGEE. This CDR3 has 16 amino acids. The ends were cut back, 3 bases at V and 4 bases at J, with 14 bases in the middle. CDR3 sequence reads: CASSDPQASGANVLTF. The CDR3 DNA reads TGTGCCAGCAGCGACCCCCAGGCATCAGGGGCCAACGTCCTGACTTTC.

J is TRBJ1-1 and V is TRBV5-1; 7 bases are shared with TRBD1. The CDR3 runs to 14 residues. CDR1 is SGHRS, CDR2 YFSETQ, per germline. The ends lost 4 bases at V and 6 bases at J; junction bases unmatched: 9. The CDR3 loop is CASSTGQDVAEAFF. The CDR3 bases are TGCGCCAGCAGCACCGGACAGGACGTTGCTGAAGCTTTCTTT.

The chain has TRBV19 and TRBJ1-5, with 7 bases that match TRBD1. Germline loops: CDR1 LNHDA, CDR2 SQIVND (reference sequence). This CDR3 region has 14 residues. V dropped 6 bases and J dropped 3; count of bases not matched to a gene: 5. DNA for the CDR3: TGTGCCAGTAGGAGAGGACAGGACAATCAGCCCCAGCATTTT. It codes for CASRRGQDNQPQHF. Full variable domain (remainder filled in from reference TRBV19 and TRBJ1-5): DGGITQSPKYLFRKEGQNVTLSCEQNLNHDAMYWYRQDPGQGLRLIYYSQIVNDFQKGDIAEGYSVSREKKESFPLTVTSAQKNPTAFYLCASRRGQDNQPQHFGDGTRLSIL.

Only a few counts were recorded for this clone. The chain is built from TRBV7-2 and TRBJ2-7, with a weak D call TRBD1 (6 bases). The CDR3 is 16 amino acids. The germline V gene has CDR1 SGHTA and CDR2 FQGNSA. Trimming stripped 5 bases from V and 0 bases from J, with 17 bases between. The CDR3 region is CASSRGGTGSSYEQYF. The CDR3 DNA sequence: TGTGCCAGCAGCAGGGGCGGAACAGGGAGCTCCTACGAGCAGTACTTC.

This clone has more than one count but fewer than ten. The rearrangement uses TRBV30 and TRBJ2-5; 11 nucleotides agree with TRBD2. Per germline, CDR1 GTSNPN and CDR2 SVGIG (reference sequence). The CDR3 covers 16 residues. The J segment lost 5 bases and the V segment lost 0 bases, leaving 8 bases of the junction unmatched. CDR3 amino acids: CAWSVGSGGAAETQYF. The CDR3 DNA reads as TGTGCCTGGAGTGTAGGTAGCGGGGGGGCCGCGGAGACCCAGTACTTC.

This rearrangement joins TRBV14 to TRBJ1-2, with D possibly TRBD1 on 5 matching bases. V was trimmed by 4 bases and J by 4 bases, leaving 10 bases between them. The CDR3 totals 13 residues. Germline CDR1 and CDR2: SGHDN and FVKESK. As DNA, the CDR3 is TGTGCCAGCAGCCTTACAGGATTCTATGGCTACACCTTC. This encodes CASSLTGFYGYTF.